These 30 T cell receptor beta chains originate from one sample sequenced in a study of blood T cell repertoires in COVID-19. Only in-frame clones appear in the TCRdb table, and some are missing; sequencing was by immunoSEQ multiplex PCR. The repertoire holds fewer than 650,000 clones, with around 90% as singletons. Sequencing used peripheral blood. These receptors were obtained from a woman in her forties or fifties with COVID-19, enrolled during active disease.

The V and J genes are TRBV27 and TRBJ1-5; D not resolved. The length of the CDR3 is 14 residues. The germline gives CDR1 MNHEY, CDR2 SMNVEV (reference sequence). Trimming cost V 6 bases and J 4 bases, with 13 bases left between them. The CDR3 region is CASRTSGWNQPQHF. As DNA, the CDR3 is TGTGCCAGCAGAACCTCCGGGTGGAATCAGCCCCAGCATTTT.

The rearrangement links TRBV19 to TRBJ1-2, with 12 bases lining up with TRBD1. The CDR3 length is 14 residues. Germline V CDR1 and CDR2: LNHDA, SQIVND (reference sequence). V shed 5 bases and J 6 bases; nucleotides not matched to a gene: 4. The CDR3 reads CASSPRDRGHGYTF. In nucleotides, the CDR3 is TGTGCCAGTAGTCCCCGGGACAGGGGGCATGGCTACACCTTC.

This chain joins TRBV7-6 and TRBJ2-1, with D perhaps TRBD1 (5 bases). The germline V gene has CDR1 SGHVS and CDR2 FNYEAQ. The length of the CDR3 is 15 residues. Deletions cut 5 bases from V and 4 bases from J, with 15 bases between. In DNA form, the CDR3 reads TGTGCCAGCAGCCCAGGGCCGGACGGGTACAATGAGCAGTTCTTC. As protein: CASSPGPDGYNEQFF.

The V call is TRBV29-1, the J call TRBJ2-4; 9 bases line up with TRBD2. Germline CDR1 reads SQVTM; CDR2 reads ANQGSEA. This CDR3 is 17 amino acids long. After removal of 0 bases from V and 0 bases from J, the junction contained 6 bases not matched to a gene. The CDR3 DNA sequence: TGCAGCGTTGAAGATCGGGCTAGCGGGGTAGCCAAAAACATTCAGTACTTC. Translated: CSVEDRASGVAKNIQYF.

This chain's CDR3 is CASSELQGSYYGYTF. Written as DNA, the CDR3 is TGTGCCAGCAGTGAACTACAGGGATCGTACTATGGCTACACCTTC. The chain links TRBV6-1 to TRBJ1-2, with a possible D match to TRBD1 (6 bases). This CDR3 region has 15 residues. Germline-derived CDR1 and CDR2 are MNHNS and SASEGT. V lost 2 bases and J 3 bases, leaving 13 bases between the germline ends.

The chain has TRBV2 and TRBJ1-2, with TRBD1 identical over 8 bases. The germline CDR1 and CDR2 sequences are SNHLY and FYNNEI. J lost 1 base, V lost 11 bases, and 12 bases had no gene match. This CDR3 contains 15 residues. The CDR3 region has the DNA TGTGCCGCAGGGGGCAGGGGAAACCGTAACTATGGCTACACCTTC. Amino acid sequence: CAAGGRGNRNYGYTF.

This clone was found a few times. The chain has TRBV7-2 and TRBJ1-2; weak D call: TRBD1 (5 bases). The CDR3 contains 16 residues. The V and J ends lost 5 bases and 1 base respectively, with 17 bases between them. Germline CDR1 SGHTA, CDR2 FQGNSA. CDR3 protein: CASSRGAQGLNYGYTF. The DNA of the CDR3 is TGTGCCAGCAGCCGCGGGGCCCAGGGTCTTAACTATGGCTACACCTTC.

This chain joins TRBV5-1 and TRBJ1-3; 8 bases match TRBD1. The CDR3 consists of 17 residues. Germline assignment: CDR1 SGHRS and CDR2 YFSETQ. The trim removed 0 bases at V and 0 bases at J, leaving 5 bases unmatched. The CDR3 nucleotides are TGCGCCAGCAGCTTGGAAGGGACAGGCCGCTCTGGAAACACCATATATTTT. This sequence encodes CASSLEGTGRSGNTIYF.

This rearrangement joins TRBV30 to TRBJ2-3; weak D call: TRBD1 (5 bases). The CDR3 loop spans 12 amino acids. Germline V CDR1 and CDR2: GTSNPN, SVGIG (reference sequence). V was pared by 0 bases and J by 10 bases, with 11 bases between. CDR3 region: CAWSVVTGAQYF. The CDR3 DNA follows: TGTGCCTGGAGTGTAGTAACAGGCGCGCAGTATTTT. Based on the CDR3 plus reference TRBV30 and TRBJ2-3, the full variable domain is SQTIHQWPATLVQPVGSPLSLECTVEGTSNPNLYWYRQAAGRGLQLLFYSVGIGQISSEVPQNLSASRPQDRQFILSSKKLLLSDSGFYLCAWSVVTGAQYFGPGTRLTVL.

The gene calls are TRBV11-1 and TRBJ2-1; 12 bases map to TRBD1. This CDR3 is built from 17 residues. Germline V gives CDR1 SGHAT, CDR2 FQDESV (reference sequence). V trimming: 0 bases; J trimming: 8 bases; junction bases outside the gene matches: 8. CDR3: CASSLAVGTGGVDEQFF. Written as DNA, the CDR3 is TGTGCCAGCAGCTTAGCCGTGGGGACAGGGGGCGTGGATGAGCAGTTCTTC.

The chain couples TRBV18 to TRBJ2-2, with TRBD2 matching 7 bases. The CDR3 sequence is 16 residues long. Germline V lookup: CDR1 KGHSH, CDR2 LQKENI. J was trimmed by 2 bases and V by 3 bases; bases with no gene match: 6. CDR3 coding DNA: TGTGCCAGCTCACCCGGACTAGGAACAAACACCGGGGAGCTGTTTTTT. This sequence encodes CASSPGLGTNTGELFF.

V usage is TRBV6-6 and J usage is TRBJ2-1, with D tentatively TRBD2 (5 bases). Germline values: CDR1 MNHNY, CDR2 SVGAGI (reference sequence). The CDR3 contains 15 residues. The V end was cut by 7 bases, the J end by 2 bases, with 15 bases between. The CDR3 here is CASTSREGTYNEQFF. CDR3 sequence (DNA): TGTGCCAGCACCTCCAGAGAGGGTACCTACAATGAGCAGTTCTTC.

DNA for the CDR3: TGCAGCGTTGACGAGCCCTTTCCTAACTATGGCTACACCTTC. It encodes CSVDEPFPNYGYTF. The chain combines TRBV29-1 with TRBJ1-2; D is undetermined. The V gene lost 3 bases and the J gene lost 0 bases, with 11 bases spanning the gap. The CDR3 length is 14 residues. Germline CDR1 SQVTM, CDR2 ANQGSEA. Together with reference TRBV29-1 and TRBJ1-2, the CDR3 gives the full variable domain: SAVISQKPSRDICQRGTSLTIQCQVDSQVTMMFWYRQQPGQSLTLIATANQGSEATYESGFVIDKFPISRPNLTFSTLTVSNMSPEDSSIYLCSVDEPFPNYGYTFGSGTRLTVV.

The genes are TRBV5-6 and TRBJ1-1; TRBD1 matches 8 bases. This CDR3 contains 14 residues. Germline V gene sequence: CDR1 SGHDT, CDR2 YYEEEE. V lost 3 bases and J lost 1; bases outside the gene matches: 2. The CDR3 nucleotides are TGTGCCAGCAGCTGGGGGACAGGGAACACTGAAGCTTTCTTT. It is translated as CASSWGTGNTEAFF.

The chain couples TRBV30 to TRBJ1-1; 11 nucleotides match TRBD1. Trimming took 7 bases from V and 9 from J; bases not matched to a gene: 7. Germline V CDR1 and CDR2: GTSNPN, SVGIG (reference sequence). This CDR3 is built from 12 residues. CDR3 nucleotide sequence: TGTGCCTCCCGGGACAGGGGGGACAAAGCTTTCTTT. Translated, it gives CASRDRGDKAFF.

The J gene is TRBJ1-2, the V gene TRBV19; no clear D gene. The CDR3 sequence is 15 residues long. Trimming stripped 1 base from V and 6 bases from J, with 15 bases between. Germline V gene data show CDR1 as LNHDA and CDR2 as SQIVND (reference sequence). The DNA of the CDR3 is TGTGCCAGTAGTATAGTGGATACCCGGCGGGATGGCTACACCTTC. As protein: CASSIVDTRRDGYTF.

The V gene is TRBV7-9, the J gene TRBJ2-2, with TRBD2 as a possible D gene (6 bases). The CDR3 has 14 amino acids. Germline V gene sequence: CDR1 SEHNR, CDR2 FQNEAQ (reference sequence). Trimming removed 7 bases at V and 4 bases at J, with 13 bases between. CDR3 region: CASKVADATGELFF. CDR3 in DNA: TGTGCCAGCAAGGTAGCGGATGCCACCGGGGAGCTGTTTTTT.

As for this clone: The sample has other DNA sequences that encode this CDR3 too. This chain uses TRBV7-3 with TRBJ1-2; D may be TRBD1 (6 bases). There are 13 residues in the CDR3. Per the germline V gene, CDR1 is SGHTA and CDR2 is FQGTGA. V was pared by 2 bases and J by 5 bases, with 9 bases between. CDR3 in amino acids: CASSLGQGYGYTF. Written as DNA, the CDR3 is TGTGCCAGCAGCTTAGGGCAGGGGTATGGCTACACCTTC.

This chain uses TRBV19 with TRBJ1-2; possibly TRBD1 for D (6 bases). V dropped 5 bases and J dropped 7 bases, with 20 bases sitting between them. Germline-derived CDR1 and CDR2 are LNHDA and SQIVND (reference sequence). The CDR3 contains 15 residues. For the CDR3, the DNA is TGTGCCAGTAGTCCAAGGACAGCAACCCGTAGTGGCTACACCTTC. Its translation is CASSPRTATRSGYTF.

This rearrangement joins TRBV5-4 to TRBJ2-5; D is unresolved. The germline gives CDR1 SGHNT, CDR2 YYREEE (reference sequence). The CDR3 is made up of 14 amino acids. With 0 bases removed from V and 1 base from J, the gap between germline ends came to 7 bases. DNA for the CDR3: TGTGCCAGCAGCTTGGGTGCGAGCCAAGAGACCCAGTACTTC. Translation gives CASSLGASQETQYF.

The J gene is TRBJ1-4, the V gene TRBV29-1; D call uncertain. This CDR3 is built from 14 residues. Germline V CDR1 and CDR2: SQVTM, ANQGSEA. Trimming left V 4 bases short and J 7 bases short, with 16 bases between. This chain's CDR3 is CSVVTGEGFEKLFF. In nucleotides, the CDR3 is TGCAGCGTTGTAACGGGAGAAGGATTTGAAAAACTGTTTTTT.

The chain recombines TRBV24-1 with TRBJ1-2; D uncertain. This CDR3 is built from 12 residues. Between the trimmed V and J ends, which lost 5 bases and 3 bases, there was a span of 6 bases. The germline CDR1 and CDR2 sequences are KGHDR and SFDVKD. The CDR3 sequence is CATSARDYGYTF. CDR3 coding DNA: TGTGCCACCAGTGCGAGGGACTATGGCTACACCTTC.

This chain links TRBV25-1 with TRBJ1-3, with D unclear. The germline V and J ends were trimmed by 5 bases and 1 base, with 9 bases remaining between them. The CDR3 covers 14 residues. The germline gives CDR1 MGHDK, CDR2 SYGVNS. CDR3 nucleotides: TGTGCCAGCAGTAGTGGAGGGTCTGGAAACACCATATATTTT. Protein: CASSSGGSGNTIYF.

This clone has only a few counts. The chain joins TRBV19 to TRBJ1-2, with 9 bases identical to TRBD1. Looked up from germline, CDR1 is LNHDA and CDR2 is SQIVND (reference sequence). This CDR3 region has 14 residues. Losses at the gene ends were 3 bases for V and 8 bases for J; bases not matched to a gene: 7. The CDR3 nucleotides are TGTGCCAGTAGTATCTCCGGGACAGGGCCCGGCTACACCTTC. Its protein is CASSISGTGPGYTF.

V gene TRBV2 combines with J gene TRBJ2-1; 7 bases map to TRBD2. Trimming cost V 2 bases and J 1 base; bases outside gene matches: 5. This CDR3 is built from 16 residues. CDR1 is SNHLY and CDR2 is FYNNEI in the germline V gene. CDR3 DNA: TGTGCCAGCAGTGAAAGACTAGCCGGGTCCTACAATGAGCAGTTCTTC. Amino acids: CASSERLAGSYNEQFF.

This rearrangement joins TRBV7-9 to TRBJ1-5; 7 bases align to TRBD1. The CDR3 loop spans 15 amino acids. The V and J ends lost 6 bases and 3 bases, in that order; junction bases with no gene match: 8. Germline V gene data show CDR1 as SEHNR and CDR2 as FQNEAQ (reference sequence). The CDR3 is CASSSQQGNNQPQHF. The CDR3 DNA reads as TGTGCCAGCAGTTCCCAACAGGGGAACAATCAGCCCCAGCATTTT.

The chain links TRBV7-9 to TRBJ2-7; tentatively, D is TRBD2 (6 bases). The CDR3 totals 16 residues. V was trimmed by 0 bases and J by 6 bases, leaving 18 bases between them. Germline V gene sequence: CDR1 SEHNR, CDR2 FQNEAQ (reference sequence). The CDR3 is CASSLASGLPGGEQYF. The CDR3 DNA reads as TGTGCCAGCAGCTTAGCGTCGGGGCTCCCCGGGGGCGAGCAGTACTTC.

J is TRBJ1-2 and V is TRBV6-5; D remains ambiguous. The CDR3 length is 13 residues. Germline CDR1 MNHEY, CDR2 SVGAGI. V dropped 4 bases and J dropped 4 bases, with 10 bases sitting between them. CDR3 bases: TGTGCCAGCAGTTCTACTACCCCCTATGGCTACACCTTC. This encodes CASSSTTPYGYTF.

The CDR3 is CASSPGTGIFSYEQYF. In nucleotides, the CDR3 is TGTGCCAGCAGCCCCGGGACAGGGATATTTTCCTACGAGCAGTACTTC. The chain links TRBV5-6 to TRBJ2-7; 9 bases map to TRBD1. Germline loops: CDR1 SGHDT, CDR2 YYEEEE. After removal of 4 bases from V and 1 base from J, the junction contained 9 bases not matched to a gene. This CDR3 is built from 16 residues. The whole variable domain, filled in from reference TRBV5-6 and TRBJ2-7, reads DAGVTQSPTHLIKTRGQQVTLRCSPKSGHDTVSWYQQALGQGPQFIFQYYEEEERQRGNFPDRFSGHQFPNYSSELNVNALLLGDSALYLCASSPGTGIFSYEQYFGPGTRLTVT.

The chain recombines TRBV30 with TRBJ1-4, with TRBD1 matching over 7 bases. Per the germline V gene, CDR1 is GTSNPN and CDR2 is SVGIG (reference sequence). There are 14 residues in the CDR3. The V and J ends lost 5 bases and 3 bases, in that order; junction bases with no gene match: 6. CDR3 sequence: CAWARGLANEKLFF. The CDR3, as DNA: TGTGCCTGGGCCAGGGGGTTAGCTAATGAAAAACTGTTTTTT.